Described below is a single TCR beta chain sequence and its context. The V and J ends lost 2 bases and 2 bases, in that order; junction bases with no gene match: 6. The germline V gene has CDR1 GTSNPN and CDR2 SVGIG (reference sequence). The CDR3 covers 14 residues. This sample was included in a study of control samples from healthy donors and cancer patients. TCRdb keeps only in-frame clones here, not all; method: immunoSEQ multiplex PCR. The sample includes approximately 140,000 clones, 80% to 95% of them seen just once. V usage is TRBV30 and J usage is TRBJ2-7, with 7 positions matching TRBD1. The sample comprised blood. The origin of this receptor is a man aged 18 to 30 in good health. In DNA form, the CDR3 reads TGTGCCTGGAGTAGACAGGGCCTGCCCTACGAGCAGTACTTC. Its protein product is CAWSRQGLPYEQYF.